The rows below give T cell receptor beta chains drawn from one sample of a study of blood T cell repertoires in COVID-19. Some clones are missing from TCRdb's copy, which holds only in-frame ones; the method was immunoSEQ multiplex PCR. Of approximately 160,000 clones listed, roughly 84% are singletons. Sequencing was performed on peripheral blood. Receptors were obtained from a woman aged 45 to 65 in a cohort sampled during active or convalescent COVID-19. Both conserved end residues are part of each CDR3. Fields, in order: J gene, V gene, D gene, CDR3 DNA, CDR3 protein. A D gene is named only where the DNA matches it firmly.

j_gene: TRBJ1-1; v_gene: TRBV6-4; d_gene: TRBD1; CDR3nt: TGTGCCAGCAGTGACTCGGACAGGGGTAATGAAGCTTTCTTT; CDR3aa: CASSDSDRGNEAFF
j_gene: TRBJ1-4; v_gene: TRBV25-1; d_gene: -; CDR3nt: TGTGCCAGCAGTGAATACAGGGTTGGAACTAATGAAAAACTGTTTTTT; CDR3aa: CASSEYRVGTNEKLFF
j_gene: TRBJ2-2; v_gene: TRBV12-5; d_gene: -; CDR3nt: TGTGCTAGTGGTTTGGTGGGCAGGGCCACCGGGGAGCTGTTTTTT; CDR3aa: CASGLVGRATGELFF
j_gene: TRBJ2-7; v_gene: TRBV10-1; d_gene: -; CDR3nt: TGCGCCAGCAGCCCAGATACCTACGAGCAGTACTTC; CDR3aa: CASSPDTYEQYF
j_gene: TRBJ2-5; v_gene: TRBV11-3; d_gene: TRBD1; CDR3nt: TGTGCCAGCAGCCGACAGGGGGCTGGGGAGACCCAGTACTTC; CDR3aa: CASSRQGAGETQYF
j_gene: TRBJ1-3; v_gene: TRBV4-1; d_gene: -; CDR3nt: TGCGCCAGCAGCCGCAGGGAAACTTTAGATGGAAACACCATATATTTT; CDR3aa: CASSRRETLDGNTIYF
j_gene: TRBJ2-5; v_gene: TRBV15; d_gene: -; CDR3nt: TGTGCCACCAGCAGAGATCCGGGGGAAGAGACCCAGTACTTC; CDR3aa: CATSRDPGEETQYF
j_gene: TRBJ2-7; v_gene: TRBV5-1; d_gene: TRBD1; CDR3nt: TGCGCCAGCAGCTCAACGGGACAGGCTTCCTACGAGCAGTACTTC; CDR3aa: CASSSTGQASYEQYF
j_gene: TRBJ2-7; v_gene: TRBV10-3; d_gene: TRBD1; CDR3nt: TGTGCCATCAGCCTCCTTACAGGGGCCCACGAGCAGTACTTC; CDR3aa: CAISLLTGAHEQYF
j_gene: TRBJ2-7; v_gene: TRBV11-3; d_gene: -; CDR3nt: TGTGCCAGCAGCTTAGTAGGGGGAGAGCAGTACTTC; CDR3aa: CASSLVGGEQYF
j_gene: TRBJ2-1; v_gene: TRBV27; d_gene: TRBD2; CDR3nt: TGTGCCAGCAGCCTAGCGGGGGGTCCTTTATACAATGAGCAGTTCTTC; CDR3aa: CASSLAGGPLYNEQFF
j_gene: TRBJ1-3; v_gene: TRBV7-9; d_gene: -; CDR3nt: TGTGCCAGCAGCCCGCCTGGCGGGCAGGGGAACACCATATATTTT; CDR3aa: CASSPPGGQGNTIYF
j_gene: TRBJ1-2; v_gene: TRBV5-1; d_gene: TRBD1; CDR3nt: TGCGCCAGCTCGGGGACAGGGGCGGCAGGAGGCTACACCTTC; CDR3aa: CASSGTGAAGGYTF
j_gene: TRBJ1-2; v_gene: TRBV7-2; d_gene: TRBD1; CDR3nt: TGTGCCAGCAGCCCGAGTCTCGGGGACAGGCATGGCTACACCTTC; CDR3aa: CASSPSLGDRHGYTF
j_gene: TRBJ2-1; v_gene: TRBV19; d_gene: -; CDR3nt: TGTGCCAGTAGTATTAGTAGCTCCTACAATGAGCAGTTCTTC; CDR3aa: CASSISSSYNEQFF
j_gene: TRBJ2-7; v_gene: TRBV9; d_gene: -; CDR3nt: TGTGCCAGCAGCGCGGAAACGAGGGCCTACGAGCAGTACTTC; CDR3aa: CASSAETRAYEQYF
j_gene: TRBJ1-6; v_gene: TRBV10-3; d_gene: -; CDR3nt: TGTGCCATCAGCCCTCAACCCCCGGGGTCCTGGTATTCACCCCTCCACTTT; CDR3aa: CAISPQPPGSWYSPLHF
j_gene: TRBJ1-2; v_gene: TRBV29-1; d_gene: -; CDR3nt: TGCAGCGTTGAAGAAGCCCGGAGCGGCAGCCTTAACACCTTC; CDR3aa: CSVEEARSGSLNTF